Below are 10 T cell receptor beta chains sequenced from a single sample in a study of blood T cell repertoires in COVID-19. Produced via immunoSEQ multiplex PCR; TCRdb's table is partial and in-frame only. The repertoire has around 170,000 clones, around four fifths of them found once; the top ten carry around 13%. Material: peripheral blood. The receptor set was obtained from a man in his 70s who had recovered from COVID-19.

The chain recombines TRBV18 with TRBJ2-7; D remains ambiguous. The germline V gene has CDR1 KGHSH and CDR2 LQKENI. The V end was cut by 3 bases, the J end by 0 bases, with 15 bases between. This CDR3 has 16 residues. For the CDR3, the DNA is TGTGCCAGCTCACCCCCGACATGGGCCGGCTCCTACGAGCAGTACTTC. This encodes CASSPPTWAGSYEQYF.

This chain connects TRBV25-1 to TRBJ2-3; tentatively, D is TRBD2 (6 bases). The germline V gene encodes CDR1 MGHDK and CDR2 SYGVNS. The germline V and J ends were trimmed by 5 bases and 2 bases, with 11 bases remaining between them. This CDR3 contains 14 residues. In DNA form, the CDR3 reads TGTGCCAGCAGTCTTCCGGGAGACACAGATACGCAGTATTTT. Amino acid sequence: CASSLPGDTDTQYF.

The chain uses TRBV6-5 and TRBJ2-5; 9 nucleotides agree with TRBD1. The V segment lost 6 bases and the J segment 5 bases; nucleotides outside the gene matches: 4. This CDR3 is 13 amino acids long. Germline values: CDR1 MNHEY, CDR2 SVGAGI. The CDR3 is CASRRTGVETQYF. The CDR3 DNA reads TGTGCCAGCAGAAGGACAGGGGTTGAGACCCAGTACTTC.

J is TRBJ2-5 and V is TRBV18, with D possibly matching TRBD2 (6 bases). This CDR3 has 15 amino acids. With 0 bases removed from V and 1 base from J, the gap between germline ends came to 9 bases. Germline V gene sequence: CDR1 KGHSH, CDR2 LQKENI. This CDR3 reads CASSPPSGLQETQYF. The DNA of the CDR3 is TGTGCCAGCTCACCACCGAGCGGGCTCCAAGAGACCCAGTACTTC.

V is TRBV28 and J is TRBJ1-4; D gene uncertain. Trimming removed 5 bases at V and 0 bases at J, with 13 bases between. The CDR3 is 16 amino acids. CDR1 MDHEN and CDR2 SYDVKM come from the germline V gene. This CDR3 is CASSTADKATNEKLFF. The CDR3 nucleotides read TGTGCCAGCAGTACCGCTGACAAAGCAACTAATGAAAAACTGTTTTTT. Filled out from reference TRBV28 and TRBJ1-4, the complete variable domain reads DVKVTQSSRYLVKRTGEKVFLECVQDMDHENMFWYRQDPGLGLRLIYFSYDVKMKEKGDIPEGYSVSREKKERFSLILESASTNQTSMYLCASSTADKATNEKLFFGSGTQLSVL.

The genes are TRBV6-5 and TRBJ2-7; D possibly corresponds to TRBD1 (7 bases). The germline V gene has CDR1 MNHEY and CDR2 SVGAGI. The V and J ends lost 2 bases and 7 bases respectively, with 12 bases between them. The CDR3 contains 13 residues. Written as DNA, the CDR3 is TGTGCCAGCAGTTACGGAGGGGGCTGGGAGCAGTACTTC. Protein: CASSYGGGWEQYF.

The CDR3 loop reads CASSMGQQETQYF. The CDR3 DNA is TGCGCCAGCAGCATGGGACAGCAAGAGACCCAGTACTTC. The V call is TRBV5-1, the J call TRBJ2-5, with 7 bases matching TRBD1. J gave up 2 bases and V 4 bases, and 2 bases lay outside the gene matches. The germline V gene has CDR1 SGHRS and CDR2 YFSETQ. This CDR3 has 13 residues.

V is TRBV5-1 and J is TRBJ2-7, with 7 positions matching TRBD2. CDR3 length: 13 amino acids. V trimming: 4 bases; J trimming: 9 bases; junction bases outside the gene matches: 10. Germline V lookup: CDR1 SGHRS, CDR2 YFSETQ. The CDR3 loop is CASSLGERGLQYF. The CDR3 DNA reads as TGCGCCAGCAGCCTCGGGGAGCGGGGATTGCAGTACTTC.

The chain uses TRBV19 and TRBJ2-2; 8 bases align to TRBD1. Germline CDR1 is LNHDA and CDR2 is SQIVND (reference sequence). The CDR3 is made up of 13 amino acids. V dropped 10 bases and J dropped 6; count of bases not matched to a gene: 7. The CDR3 protein is CATETGEAGELFF. The CDR3 DNA follows: TGTGCCACCGAGACAGGGGAGGCCGGGGAGCTGTTTTTT.

The V gene is TRBV5-6, the J gene TRBJ2-3; TRBD2 might be the D (5 bases). Germline lookup yields CDR1 SGHDT and CDR2 YYEEEE. V was trimmed by 4 bases and J by 7 bases, leaving 13 bases between them. The CDR3 totals 13 residues. This chain's CDR3 is CASSPGYRNTQYF. The CDR3 DNA sequence: TGTGCCAGCAGCCCGGGATACCGGAATACGCAGTATTTT. The full variable domain, in which reference TRBV5-6 and TRBJ2-3 provide the parts outside the CDR3, is DAGVTQSPTHLIKTRGQQVTLRCSPKSGHDTVSWYQQALGQGPQFIFQYYEEEERQRGNFPDRFSGHQFPNYSSELNVNALLLGDSALYLCASSPGYRNTQYFGPGTRLTVL.